Presented here are 9 T cell receptor beta chains from one specimen sequenced in a study of OX40 agonist ivuxolimab in advanced cancers. Method: immunoSEQ multiplex PCR; TCRdb's copy keeps in-frame clones and lacks some. The table lists approximately 70,000 clones, under 95% of them singletons, with about 5.9% in the top ten. The sequenced sample was CD4+ or CD8+ T cells sorted from blood, obtained in a trial of the OX40 agonist ivuxolimab. Receptors originate from an adult with an advanced solid tumor such as melanoma, head and neck, liver or kidney cancer.

This chain uses TRBV29-1 with TRBJ2-2; the match to TRBD2 covers 8 bases. Trimming at V came to 3 bases and at J to 5 bases, leaving 8 bases not matched to a gene. The CDR3 sequence is 15 residues long. CDR1 is SQVTM, CDR2 ANQGSEA, per germline. CDR3 bases: TGCAGCGTTGAGAGCGGGGGCAAAGGGACCGGGGAGCTGTTTTTT. This encodes CSVESGGKGTGELFF.

The chain links TRBV4-2 to TRBJ1-1; D call uncertain. This CDR3 spans 15 amino acids. Germline V gene data show CDR1 as LGHNA and CDR2 as YNFKEQ. V lost 0 bases and J lost 14, with 22 bases in between. The CDR3 DNA is TGTGCCAGCAGCCAAGAGGTGGCAGTTGGTGACGAAGTGTTCTTT. Its translation: CASSQEVAVGDEVFF.

This clone was picked up a small number of times. Other DNA variants within this sample encode the same CDR3. The chain has TRBV27 and TRBJ2-3; D gene ambiguous. The CDR3 consists of 13 residues. Germline-derived CDR1 and CDR2 are MNHEY and SMNVEV (reference sequence). V was cut by 1 base and J by 3 bases, with 5 bases left in between. The CDR3 region has the DNA TGTGCCAGCAGTTTATTGGGGACAGATACGCAGTATTTT. This encodes CASSLLGTDTQYF.

The rearrangement uses TRBV2 and TRBJ1-4; D uncertain. Trimming pared 4 bases from V and 6 bases from J, leaving 6 bases between. The CDR3 has 12 amino acids. Germline CDR1 is SNHLY and CDR2 is FYNNEI. CDR3 DNA sequence: TGTGCCAGCAGTGGCGGGCATGAAAAACTGTTTTTT. This gives the protein CASSGGHEKLFF.

This clone has just one count. This rearrangement joins TRBV7-3 to TRBJ2-6; D gene ambiguous. This CDR3 comprises 15 residues. The germline gives CDR1 SGHTA, CDR2 FQGTGA. Trimming cost V 4 bases and J 1 base, with 8 bases left between them. The CDR3 region has the DNA TGTGCCAGCAGCTCCCCTGGGTCTGGGGCCAACGTCCTGACTTTC. It translates to CASSSPGSGANVLTF.

This chain uses TRBV27 with TRBJ2-2; tentative D call: TRBD1 (6 bases). Deletions cut 3 bases from V and 1 base from J, with 6 bases between. Germline V gene data show CDR1 as MNHEY and CDR2 as SMNVEV (reference sequence). The CDR3 is 14 amino acids. The CDR3 region is CASSLGQNTGELFF. The DNA of the CDR3 is TGTGCCAGCAGTTTGGGACAGAACACCGGGGAGCTGTTTTTT.

CDR3 sequence (DNA): TGTGCCAGCAGTTTGGGGACCTCGGACCCTGAAGCTTTCTTT. Amino acids: CASSLGTSDPEAFF. The chain is built from TRBV27 and TRBJ1-1; possible D gene TRBD1, 5 bases. This CDR3 has 14 amino acids. Germline CDR1 is MNHEY and CDR2 is SMNVEV (reference sequence). V was trimmed by 3 bases and J by 6 bases, leaving 14 bases between them.

J is TRBJ1-2 and V is TRBV27; 9 bases fit TRBD1. The CDR3 is 17 residues long. The ends lost 0 bases at V and 8 bases at J; junction bases unmatched: 13. Looked up from germline, CDR1 is MNHEY and CDR2 is SMNVEV (reference sequence). DNA for the CDR3: TGTGCCAGCAGTTTATCGGGCAGAACAGGGGGCTTGGAAGGCTACACCTTC. Amino acid sequence: CASSLSGRTGGLEGYTF.

This chain connects TRBV6-5 to TRBJ1-1; TRBD1 might be the D (6 bases). The CDR3 is 13 residues long. The ends were cut back, 10 bases at V and 0 bases at J, with 12 bases in the middle. Germline V CDR1 and CDR2: MNHEY, SVGAGI. The CDR3 DNA follows: TGTGCCACCTTCGGACAGATGAACACTGAAGCTTTCTTT. Translating it yields CATFGQMNTEAFF.